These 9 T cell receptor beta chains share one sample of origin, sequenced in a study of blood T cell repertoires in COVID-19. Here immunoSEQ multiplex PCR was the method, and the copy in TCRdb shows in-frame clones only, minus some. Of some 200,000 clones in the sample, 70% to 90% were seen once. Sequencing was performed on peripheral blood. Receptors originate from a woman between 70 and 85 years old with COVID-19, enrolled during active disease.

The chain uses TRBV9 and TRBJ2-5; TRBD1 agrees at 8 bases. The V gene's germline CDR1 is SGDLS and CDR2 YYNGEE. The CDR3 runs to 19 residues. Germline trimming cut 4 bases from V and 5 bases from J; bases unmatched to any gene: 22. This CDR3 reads CASSPGYRGADSGSETQYF. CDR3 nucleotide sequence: TGTGCCAGCAGCCCCGGCTACAGGGGGGCCGATTCGGGATCGGAGACCCAGTACTTC.

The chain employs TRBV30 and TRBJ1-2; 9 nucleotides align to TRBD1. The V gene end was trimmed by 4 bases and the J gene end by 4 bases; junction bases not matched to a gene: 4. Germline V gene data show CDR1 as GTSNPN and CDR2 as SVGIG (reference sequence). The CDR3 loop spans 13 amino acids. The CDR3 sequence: CAWTPGQGYGYTF. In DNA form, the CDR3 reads TGTGCCTGGACCCCGGGACAGGGCTATGGCTACACCTTC.

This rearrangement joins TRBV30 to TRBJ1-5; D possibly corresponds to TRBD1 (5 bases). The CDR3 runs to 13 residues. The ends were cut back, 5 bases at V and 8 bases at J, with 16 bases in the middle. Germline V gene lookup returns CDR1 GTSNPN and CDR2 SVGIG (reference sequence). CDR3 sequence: CAWARQGLEPQHF. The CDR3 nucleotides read TGTGCCTGGGCCAGGCAGGGTTTAGAGCCCCAGCATTTT.

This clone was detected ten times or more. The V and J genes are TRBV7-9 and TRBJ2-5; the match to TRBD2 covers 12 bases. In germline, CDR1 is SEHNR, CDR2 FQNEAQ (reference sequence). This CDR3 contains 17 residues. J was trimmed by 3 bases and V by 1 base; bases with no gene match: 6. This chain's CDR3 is CASSLGPGLAGKETQYF. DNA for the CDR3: TGTGCCAGCAGCTTAGGCCCGGGACTAGCGGGTAAAGAGACCCAGTACTTC.

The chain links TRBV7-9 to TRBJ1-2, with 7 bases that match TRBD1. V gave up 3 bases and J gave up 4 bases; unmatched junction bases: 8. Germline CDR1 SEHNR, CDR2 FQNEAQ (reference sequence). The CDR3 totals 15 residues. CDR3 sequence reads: CASSFSNQGGYGYTF. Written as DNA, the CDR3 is TGTGCCAGCAGCTTTTCGAACCAGGGGGGCTATGGCTACACCTTC.

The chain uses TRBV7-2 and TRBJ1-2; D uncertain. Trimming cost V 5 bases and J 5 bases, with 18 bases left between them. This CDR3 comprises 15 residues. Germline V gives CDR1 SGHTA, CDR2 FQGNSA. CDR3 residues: CASSQTFGLGYGYTF. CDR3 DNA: TGTGCCAGCAGCCAGACGTTTGGACTTGGATATGGCTACACCTTC.

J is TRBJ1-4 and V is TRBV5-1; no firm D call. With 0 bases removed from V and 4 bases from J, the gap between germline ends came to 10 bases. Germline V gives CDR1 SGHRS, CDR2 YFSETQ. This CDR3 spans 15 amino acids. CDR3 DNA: TGCGCCAGCAGCTTGGGTGCGCCTTTTAATGAAAAACTGTTTTTT. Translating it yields CASSLGAPFNEKLFF.

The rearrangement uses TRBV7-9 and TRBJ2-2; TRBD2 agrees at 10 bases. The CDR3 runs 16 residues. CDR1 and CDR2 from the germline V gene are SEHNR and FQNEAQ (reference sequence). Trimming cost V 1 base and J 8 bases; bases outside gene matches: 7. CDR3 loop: CASSLGGGLAVGELFF. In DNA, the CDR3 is TGTGCCAGCAGCTTAGGTGGAGGACTAGCGGTGGGGGAGCTGTTTTTT.

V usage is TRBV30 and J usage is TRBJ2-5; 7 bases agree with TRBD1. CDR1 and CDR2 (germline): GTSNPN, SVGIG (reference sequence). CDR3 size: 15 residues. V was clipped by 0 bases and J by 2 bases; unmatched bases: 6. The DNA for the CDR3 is TGTGCCTGGAGTGTGAACAGGGGAAAGCAAGAGACCCAGTACTTC. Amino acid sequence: CAWSVNRGKQETQYF.